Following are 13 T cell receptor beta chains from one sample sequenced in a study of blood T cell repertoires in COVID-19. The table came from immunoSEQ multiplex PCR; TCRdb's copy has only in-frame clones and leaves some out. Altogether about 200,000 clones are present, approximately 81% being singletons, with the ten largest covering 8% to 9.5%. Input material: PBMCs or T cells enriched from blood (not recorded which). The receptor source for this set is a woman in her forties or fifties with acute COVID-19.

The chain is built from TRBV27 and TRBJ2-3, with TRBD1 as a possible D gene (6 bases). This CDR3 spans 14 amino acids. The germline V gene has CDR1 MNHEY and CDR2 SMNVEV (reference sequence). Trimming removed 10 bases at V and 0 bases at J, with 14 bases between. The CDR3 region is CATRQARSTDTQYF. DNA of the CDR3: TGTGCCACCCGACAGGCCCGTAGCACAGATACGCAGTATTTT.

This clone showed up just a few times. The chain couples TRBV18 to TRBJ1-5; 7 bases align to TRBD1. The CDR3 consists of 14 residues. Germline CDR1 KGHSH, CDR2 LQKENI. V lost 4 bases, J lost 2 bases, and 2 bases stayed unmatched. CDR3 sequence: CASSLGQGNQPQHF. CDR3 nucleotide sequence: TGTGCCAGCTCACTAGGACAGGGCAATCAGCCCCAGCATTTT.

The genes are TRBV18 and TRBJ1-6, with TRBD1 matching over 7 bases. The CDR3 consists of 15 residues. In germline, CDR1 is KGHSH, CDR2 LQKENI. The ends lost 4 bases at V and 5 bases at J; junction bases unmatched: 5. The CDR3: CASSLSGTDNSPLHF. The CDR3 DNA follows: TGTGCCAGCTCACTATCCGGGACAGATAATTCACCCCTCCACTTT.

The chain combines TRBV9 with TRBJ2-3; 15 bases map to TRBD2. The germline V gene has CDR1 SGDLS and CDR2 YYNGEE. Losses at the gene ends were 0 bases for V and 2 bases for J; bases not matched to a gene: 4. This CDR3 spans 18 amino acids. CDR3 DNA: TGTGCCAGCAGCGTAGATAGGACTAGCGGGAGGGCCACAGATACGCAGTATTTT. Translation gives CASSVDRTSGRATDTQYF.

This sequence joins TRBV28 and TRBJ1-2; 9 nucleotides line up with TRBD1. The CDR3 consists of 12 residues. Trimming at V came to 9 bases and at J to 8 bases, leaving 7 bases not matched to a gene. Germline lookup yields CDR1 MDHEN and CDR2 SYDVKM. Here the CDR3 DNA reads TGTGCCAGTACTACAGGGGGCGCGGGCTACACCTTC. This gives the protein CASTTGGAGYTF.

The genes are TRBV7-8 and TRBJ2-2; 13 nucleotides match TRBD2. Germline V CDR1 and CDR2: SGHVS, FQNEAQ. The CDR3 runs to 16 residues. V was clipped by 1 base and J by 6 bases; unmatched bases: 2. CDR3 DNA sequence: TGTGCCAGCAGCTTAGAGGGACTAGCGGGATCCGGGGAGCTGTTTTTT. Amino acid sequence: CASSLEGLAGSGELFF.

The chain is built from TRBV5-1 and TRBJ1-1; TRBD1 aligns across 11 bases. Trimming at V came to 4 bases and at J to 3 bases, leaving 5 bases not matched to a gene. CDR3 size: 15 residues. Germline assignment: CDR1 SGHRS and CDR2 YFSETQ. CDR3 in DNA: TGCGCCAGCAGCCGGCTGGGACAGGGGGACACTGAAGCTTTCTTT. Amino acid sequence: CASSRLGQGDTEAFF.

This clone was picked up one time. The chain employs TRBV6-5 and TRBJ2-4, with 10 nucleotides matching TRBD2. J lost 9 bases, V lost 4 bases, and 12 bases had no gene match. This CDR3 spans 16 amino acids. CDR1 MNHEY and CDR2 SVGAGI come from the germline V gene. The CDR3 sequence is CASSSLSGGASFIQYF. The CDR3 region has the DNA TGTGCCAGCAGTTCGTTGAGCGGGGGGGCCTCGTTCATTCAGTACTTC.

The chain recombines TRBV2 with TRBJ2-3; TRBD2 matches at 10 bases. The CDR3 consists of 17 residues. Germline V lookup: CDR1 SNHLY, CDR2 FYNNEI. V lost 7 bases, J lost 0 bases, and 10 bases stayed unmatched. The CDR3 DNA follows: TGTGCCAGCATCGGGTGGGCTAGCGGGAGTAGCACAGATACGCAGTATTTT. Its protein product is CASIGWASGSSTDTQYF.

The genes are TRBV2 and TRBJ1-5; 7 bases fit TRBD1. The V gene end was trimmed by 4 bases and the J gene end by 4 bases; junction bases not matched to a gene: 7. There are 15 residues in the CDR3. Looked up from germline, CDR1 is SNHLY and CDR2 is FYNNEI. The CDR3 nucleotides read TGTGCCAGCAGTGCCCAAGGGGGCCTGAATCAGCCCCAGCATTTT. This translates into CASSAQGGLNQPQHF.

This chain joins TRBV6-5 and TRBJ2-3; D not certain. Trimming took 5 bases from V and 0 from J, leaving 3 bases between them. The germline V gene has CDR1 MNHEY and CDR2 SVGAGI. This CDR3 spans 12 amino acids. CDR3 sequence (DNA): TGTGCCAGCAGTCCGAGCACAGATACGCAGTATTTT. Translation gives CASSPSTDTQYF.

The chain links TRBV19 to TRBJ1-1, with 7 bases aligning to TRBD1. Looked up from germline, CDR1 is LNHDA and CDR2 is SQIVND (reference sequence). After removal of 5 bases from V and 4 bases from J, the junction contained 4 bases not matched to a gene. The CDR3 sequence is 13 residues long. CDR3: CASSGTVLTEAFF. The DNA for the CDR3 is TGTGCCAGTAGTGGGACAGTGCTCACTGAAGCTTTCTTT. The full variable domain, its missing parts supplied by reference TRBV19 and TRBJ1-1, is DGGITQSPKYLFRKEGQNVTLSCEQNLNHDAMYWYRQDPGQGLRLIYYSQIVNDFQKGDIAEGYSVSREKKESFPLTVTSAQKNPTAFYLCASSGTVLTEAFFGQGTRLTVV.

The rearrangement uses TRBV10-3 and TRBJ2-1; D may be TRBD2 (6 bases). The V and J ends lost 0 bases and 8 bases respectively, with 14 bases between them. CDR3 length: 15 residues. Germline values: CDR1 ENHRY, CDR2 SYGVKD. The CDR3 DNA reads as TGTGCCATCAGTGAGTCGGGGGGATCCGCTCATGAGCAGTTCTTC. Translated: CAISESGGSAHEQFF.